The 14 T cell receptor beta chains listed next were all sequenced from one sample in a study of control samples from healthy donors and cancer patients (dated by TCRdb to the early 2020s). Library method: the immunoSEQ multiplex PCR assay. The clones in this table, taken by TCRdb from immuneACCESS, are in-frame only. Not every clone is retained; where verified, under half of the shortfall comes from an unresolved V gene, and the cause of the rest is unknown. This sample comprises tens of thousands of clones, roughly 89% of them detected only once. The biggest ten clones account for under 7% of the sample. Sequencing was carried out using PBMCs. These receptors all come from a man aged 55 to 70 with colorectal cancer.

The gene calls are TRBV4-2 and TRBJ2-7, with 10 bases lining up with TRBD1. The length of the CDR3 is 15 residues. V lost 3 bases and J lost 1; bases outside the gene matches: 3. The germline CDR1 and CDR2 sequences are LGHNA and YNFKEQ. CDR3 region: CASSQGQGRSYEQYF. CDR3 bases: TGTGCCAGCAGCCAGGGACAGGGGAGATCCTACGAGCAGTACTTC.

The chain links TRBV4-1 to TRBJ2-7; D gene ambiguous. Deletions cut 1 base from V and 4 bases from J, with 11 bases between. This CDR3 has 14 residues. The germline CDR1 and CDR2 sequences are MGHRA and YSYEKL. The CDR3 DNA follows: TGCGCCAGCAGCCAAGCTAGTAGAGGTTACGAGCAGTACTTC. This encodes CASSQASRGYEQYF.

The chain uses TRBV7-6 and TRBJ1-3; D unclear. V gave up 1 base and J gave up 0 bases, with 7 bases separating them. The CDR3 runs to 15 residues. Germline V gives CDR1 SGHVS, CDR2 FNYEAQ. The CDR3 region is CASSLVRDSGNTIYF. The CDR3 DNA reads as TGTGCCAGCAGCTTAGTCCGCGACTCTGGAAACACCATATATTTT.

This clone was observed once. J is TRBJ2-7 and V is TRBV5-1; TRBD1 is a possible D gene (5 bases). CDR1 and CDR2 from the germline V gene are SGHRS and YFSETQ. The CDR3 length is 13 residues. V was trimmed by 3 bases and J by 2 bases, leaving 9 bases between them. The CDR3, as DNA: TGCGCCAGCAGCTCAACAGGTCCCTACGAGCAGTACTTC. This codes for CASSSTGPYEQYF.

This chain joins TRBV5-1 and TRBJ2-2; D uncertain. V dropped 2 bases and J dropped 0 bases, with 8 bases sitting between them. The CDR3 totals 15 residues. The germline gives CDR1 SGHRS, CDR2 YFSETQ. CDR3 loop: CASSFDTTNTGELFF. As DNA, the CDR3 is TGCGCCAGCAGCTTCGACACAACGAACACCGGGGAGCTGTTTTTT.

The CDR3 DNA reads TGTGCCAGCAGCTTCGGACAGAGTTCACCCCTCCACTTT. As protein: CASSFGQSSPLHF. J is TRBJ1-6 and V is TRBV5-6; D is perhaps TRBD1 (6 bases). Per germline, CDR1 SGHDT and CDR2 YYEEEE. Trimming took off 2 bases at V and 9 bases at J, with 9 bases between the two ends. This CDR3 comprises 13 residues.

The chain uses TRBV2 and TRBJ2-3; 7 positions agree with TRBD1. With V trimmed by 8 bases and J by 0 bases, 5 bases remained unmatched. The CDR3 spans 14 residues. CDR1 SNHLY and CDR2 FYNNEI come from the germline V gene. CDR3 DNA: TGTGCCAGCCACGAGGGACAGAGCACAGATACGCAGTATTTT. Translating gives CASHEGQSTDTQYF.

This clone appeared a few times. The chain joins TRBV7-9 to TRBJ2-7; D is perhaps TRBD1 or TRBD2 (5 bases each). Trimming took 5 bases from V and 3 from J, leaving 17 bases between them. Germline CDR1 reads SEHNR; CDR2 reads FQNEAQ (reference sequence). This CDR3 has 15 residues. In nucleotides, the CDR3 is TGTGCCAGCAGCCACCCTAGGGACGAGGGCTACGAGCAGTACTTC. It codes for CASSHPRDEGYEQYF.

CDR3 protein: CASSQTRRGHYGYTF. CDR3 sequence (DNA): TGTGCCAGTAGTCAGACTAGGAGGGGTCACTATGGCTACACCTTC. V usage is TRBV19 and J usage is TRBJ1-2; tentatively, D is TRBD1 (5 bases). Germline lookup yields CDR1 LNHDA and CDR2 SQIVND (reference sequence). This CDR3 has 15 residues. V was pared by 5 bases and J by 3 bases, with 16 bases between.

This rearrangement joins TRBV30 to TRBJ1-1, with D perhaps matching TRBD1 (6 bases). Germline V gene data show CDR1 as GTSNPN and CDR2 as SVGIG (reference sequence). This CDR3 is built from 13 residues. V gave up 0 bases and J gave up 2 bases, with 7 bases separating them. CDR3 DNA sequence: TGTGCCTGGAGTGTGGACAGAAACACTGAAGCTTTCTTT. Its translation: CAWSVDRNTEAFF.

This clone was recorded only once. This chain links TRBV12-3 or TRBV12-4 with TRBJ2-1; the D gene is possibly TRBD2 (7 bases). Trimming shortened V by 10 bases and J by 10 bases, and 17 bases separated the two germline ends. The CDR3 consists of 12 residues. The CDR3 sequence: CATRGAAVEQFF. Here the CDR3 DNA reads TGTGCCACCCGGGGGGCCGCTGTGGAGCAGTTCTTC.

The rearrangement uses TRBV2 and TRBJ2-2, with 10 bases lining up with TRBD2. Germline trimming cut 10 bases from V and 5 bases from J; bases unmatched to any gene: 7. CDR3 size: 14 residues. Germline assignment: CDR1 SNHLY and CDR2 FYNNEI. The CDR3 DNA is TGTGCCACCCCTAGCGGGGGACCGACCGGGGAGCTGTTTTTT. Translation gives CATPSGGPTGELFF.

The chain employs TRBV6-5 and TRBJ1-5, with 9 bases fitting TRBD1. V lost 6 bases to trimming and J lost 7 bases; unmatched junction nucleotides: 7. The CDR3 is 14 amino acids. Germline-derived CDR1 and CDR2 are MNHEY and SVGAGI. The CDR3 loop reads CASRHRQGGQPQHF. CDR3 DNA sequence: TGTGCCAGCAGACACCGACAGGGGGGCCAGCCCCAGCATTTT.

V is TRBV18 and J is TRBJ2-6; D is uncertain. The germline V and J ends were trimmed by 1 base and 0 bases, with 7 bases remaining between them. The CDR3 sequence is 16 residues long. Germline assignment: CDR1 KGHSH and CDR2 LQKENI. CDR3 nucleotides: TGTGCCAGCTCACCACGAGTTTACTCTGGGGCCAACGTCCTGACTTTC. It codes for CASSPRVYSGANVLTF.